Each of the 4 T cell receptor beta chains below was sequenced from the same sample in a study of T cell responses to AZD1222 COVID-19 vaccine. Assay used: immunoSEQ multiplex PCR; TCRdb lists only in-frame clones, some missing. The table lists 100,000 to 150,000 clones, more than 85% of them singletons. The specimen comprised peripheral blood, sampled on day 0 of AZD1222 vaccination. These receptors all stem from an adult in good health.

This clone is a singleton in its sample. The CDR3, as DNA: TGTGCCTGGAGCCCTCCCAATCAGCCCCAGCATTTT. Translating it yields CAWSPPNQPQHF. The chain recombines TRBV30 with TRBJ1-5; no reliable D call. The CDR3 consists of 12 residues. Germline V CDR1 and CDR2: GTSNPN, SVGIG (reference sequence). Trimming stripped 3 bases from V and 3 bases from J, with 6 bases between.

V is TRBV6-6 and J is TRBJ1-4; D uncertain. V gave up 2 bases and J gave up 2 bases, with 9 bases separating them. Germline CDR1 reads MNHNY; CDR2 reads SVGAGI (reference sequence). This CDR3 is 15 amino acids long. In nucleotides, the CDR3 is TGTGCCAGCAGTTACGTGAGGAGTACTAATGAAAAACTGTTTTTT. This gives the protein CASSYVRSTNEKLFF.

The chain couples TRBV28 to TRBJ2-7, with D tentatively TRBD2 (5 bases). CDR1 MDHEN and CDR2 SYDVKM come from the germline V gene. This CDR3 spans 11 amino acids. Trimming shortened V by 7 bases and J by 6 bases, and 10 bases separated the two germline ends. The CDR3 region is CASKEVGEQYF. CDR3 nucleotide sequence: TGTGCCAGCAAGGAGGTAGGCGAGCAGTACTTC.

This clone was seen just once. The rearrangement uses TRBV7-2 and TRBJ1-6; D is ambiguous. Germline V CDR1 and CDR2: SGHTA, FQGNSA. With 4 bases removed from V and 7 bases from J, the gap between germline ends came to 11 bases. CDR3 length: 14 residues. The CDR3 here is CASSYTTRNSPLHF. The CDR3 region has the DNA TGTGCCAGCAGCTATACAACGCGGAATTCACCCCTCCACTTT. The full variable domain, with the rest looked up from reference TRBV7-2 and TRBJ1-6, is GAGVSQSPSNKVTEKGKDVELRCDPISGHTALYWYRQSLGQGLEFLIYFQGNSAPDKSGLPSDRFSAERTGGSVSTLTIQRTQQEDSAVYLCASSYTTRNSPLHFGNGTRLTVT.